The 4 T cell receptor beta chains presented below share a single source sample, sequenced in a study of blood T cell repertoires in COVID-19. The assay was immunoSEQ multiplex PCR, and TCRdb's table has in-frame clones only and misses some. The sample has some 120,000 clones; roughly 83% are singletons. Sequencing was done on a sample of peripheral blood. These receptors were taken from an older woman with acute or convalescent COVID-19.

The V and J genes are TRBV5-1 and TRBJ2-5, with 7 bases lining up with TRBD2. CDR3 length: 13 amino acids. J gave up 4 bases and V 4 bases, and 4 bases lay outside the gene matches. CDR1 and CDR2 from the germline V gene are SGHRS and YFSETQ. The CDR3 loop reads CASSPERGETQYF. The CDR3 nucleotides are TGCGCCAGCAGCCCTGAGCGGGGAGAGACCCAGTACTTC.

This chain's CDR3 is CAWSPDRTGANVLTF. Written as DNA, the CDR3 is TGTGCCTGGAGCCCTGACAGAACTGGGGCCAACGTCCTGACTTTC. This rearrangement joins TRBV30 to TRBJ2-6, with a tentative D call TRBD1 (5 bases). Trimming shortened V by 3 bases and J by 2 bases, and 11 bases separated the two germline ends. The CDR3 length is 15 residues. Germline CDR1 and CDR2: GTSNPN and SVGIG (reference sequence).

The genes are TRBV7-9 and TRBJ1-1, with 7 bases aligning to TRBD1. The CDR3 extends over 16 amino acids. The trim removed 1 base at V and 11 bases at J, leaving 16 bases unmatched. Germline V gives CDR1 SEHNR, CDR2 FQNEAQ (reference sequence). CDR3 DNA: TGTGCCAGCAGCTTAGTTAGAGAAACAGGGGTGGGTTTCGCTTTCTTT. Translation gives CASSLVRETGVGFAFF.

The gene calls are TRBV20-1 and TRBJ2-3; D is uncertain. The CDR3 runs 10 residues. Germline V lookup: CDR1 DFQATT, CDR2 SNEGSKA (reference sequence). Trimming stripped 3 bases from V and 6 bases from J, with 4 bases between. The CDR3 nucleotides read TGCAGTGCTAGTTCGGATACGCAGTATTTT. Its protein product is CSASSDTQYF.